A selection of T cell receptor beta chains follows, all from one sample in a study of post-analysis software for immune sequencing data. TCRdb processed the PCR reads anew with MiXCR; each CDR3 protein has one entry. The data hold about 540,000 distinct CDR3 sequences, with around 36% observed a single time. The sample taken for sequencing was blood. The receptors here all came from a girl between 2 and 17 years old with multiple sclerosis. The CDR3 runs from the conserved cysteine through the conserved F or W. Each record gives: J gene, D gene, clone size, V gene, CDR3 protein. A D gene is named only where the DNA matches it firmly. Size tells how often a clone was seen (once, few, many) or the class of an expanded clone, and some rows leave it out.

j_gene: TRBJ2-4; d_gene: .; abundance: .; v_gene: TRBV6-1; CDR3aa: CASTGRGTLENIQYF
j_gene: TRBJ2-6; d_gene: TRBD1; abundance: .; v_gene: TRBV5-1; CDR3aa: CASSSRTGDTEAF
j_gene: TRBJ1-2; d_gene: .; abundance: few; v_gene: TRBV12-3/TRBV12-4; CDR3aa: CASSNTGYGYTF
j_gene: TRBJ2-1; d_gene: .; abundance: .; v_gene: TRBV25-1; CDR3aa: CASSDPRSSSYNEQFF
j_gene: TRBJ2-7; d_gene: .; abundance: many; v_gene: TRBV20-1; CDR3aa: CSARRDGTYEQYF
j_gene: TRBJ1-5; d_gene: .; abundance: .; v_gene: TRBV2; CDR3aa: CASSEGVRGNSNQPQHF
j_gene: TRBJ1-1; d_gene: .; abundance: .; v_gene: TRBV5-1; CDR3aa: CASSLVVSTNTEAFF
j_gene: TRBJ2-2; d_gene: TRBD2; abundance: .; v_gene: TRBV7-2; CDR3aa: CASRPSGGAGELFF
j_gene: TRBJ1-2; d_gene: .; abundance: .; v_gene: TRBV19; CDR3aa: CASSRRNYGYTF
j_gene: TRBJ2-5; d_gene: TRBD2; abundance: few; v_gene: TRBV5-1; CDR3aa: CASSPGLLAGAQETQYF
j_gene: TRBJ1-6; d_gene: .; abundance: .; v_gene: TRBV25-1; CDR3aa: CASSAGGNSPLHF
j_gene: TRBJ2-5; d_gene: .; abundance: .; v_gene: TRBV5-1; CDR3aa: CASSLAGGLGQETQYF
j_gene: TRBJ2-3; d_gene: .; abundance: few; v_gene: TRBV7-3; CDR3aa: CASSVNSQGGTQYF
j_gene: TRBJ2-1; d_gene: .; abundance: .; v_gene: TRBV20-1; CDR3aa: CSARGSPGTESSYNEQFF
j_gene: TRBJ1-2; d_gene: .; abundance: .; v_gene: TRBV20-1; CDR3aa: CSASAREENNYGYTF
j_gene: TRBJ2-4; d_gene: TRBD2; abundance: many; v_gene: TRBV10-2; CDR3aa: CASKPGLALAKNIQYF
j_gene: TRBJ2-1; d_gene: TRBD1; abundance: .; v_gene: TRBV5-1; CDR3aa: CASSVVQGVQAYNEQFF
j_gene: TRBJ2-7; d_gene: TRBD2; abundance: .; v_gene: TRBV9; CDR3aa: CASSALAGGSSYEQYF
j_gene: TRBJ2-1; d_gene: TRBD2; abundance: .; v_gene: TRBV20-1; CDR3aa: CSATSGRYYNEQFF
j_gene: TRBJ1-2; d_gene: TRBD1; abundance: few; v_gene: TRBV20-1; CDR3aa: CSAEETGANYGYTF
j_gene: TRBJ1-2; d_gene: .; abundance: .; v_gene: TRBV7-9; CDR3aa: CASSSEAGLEINYGYTF
j_gene: TRBJ2-7; d_gene: TRBD2; abundance: few; v_gene: TRBV7-2; CDR3aa: CATSLWGGYEQYF
j_gene: TRBJ1-1; d_gene: .; abundance: .; v_gene: TRBV7-2; CDR3aa: CASSLDDRDTEAFF
j_gene: TRBJ2-3; d_gene: .; abundance: few; v_gene: TRBV5-1; CDR3aa: CASSLITTSTDTQYF
j_gene: TRBJ2-5; d_gene: TRBD1; abundance: .; v_gene: TRBV7-2; CDR3aa: CASSSGGRHPGGETQYF
j_gene: TRBJ2-5; d_gene: TRBD2; abundance: few; v_gene: TRBV29-1; CDR3aa: CSVEVFSGRFETQYF
j_gene: TRBJ1-1; d_gene: .; abundance: .; v_gene: TRBV5-1; CDR3aa: CASRLTGTPYTEAFF
j_gene: TRBJ1-2; d_gene: TRBD1; abundance: .; v_gene: TRBV6-5; CDR3aa: CASSYSSGRGYGYTF
j_gene: TRBJ2-5; d_gene: .; abundance: many; v_gene: TRBV7-8; CDR3aa: CASSPGIQETQYF
j_gene: TRBJ1-1; d_gene: TRBD1; abundance: .; v_gene: TRBV4-1; CDR3aa: CASSQEWTGMNTEAFF
j_gene: TRBJ2-1; d_gene: TRBD2; abundance: .; v_gene: TRBV5-1; CDR3aa: CASSHTSGGAGENEQFF
j_gene: TRBJ2-7; d_gene: .; abundance: .; v_gene: TRBV28; CDR3aa: CASRGGTPCHEQYF
j_gene: TRBJ2-3; d_gene: TRBD1; abundance: .; v_gene: TRBV7-9; CDR3aa: CASSVQGPTDTQYF
j_gene: TRBJ2-7; d_gene: TRBD1; abundance: few; v_gene: TRBV5-1; CDR3aa: CASSSPLTGTYEQYF
j_gene: TRBJ2-6; d_gene: .; abundance: once; v_gene: TRBV20-1; CDR3aa: CSTREALSGANVLTF
j_gene: TRBJ2-3; d_gene: TRBD2; abundance: few; v_gene: TRBV5-1; CDR3aa: CASSPGVAGADTQYF
j_gene: TRBJ2-2; d_gene: TRBD2; abundance: .; v_gene: TRBV5-4; CDR3aa: CASSSGTSGFSGELFF
j_gene: TRBJ2-5; d_gene: .; abundance: few; v_gene: TRBV6-2/TRBV6-3; CDR3aa: CASSYPETQYF
j_gene: TRBJ2-5; d_gene: TRBD1; abundance: .; v_gene: TRBV5-1; CDR3aa: CASSRDRGRGGQETQYF
j_gene: TRBJ2-1; d_gene: .; abundance: few; v_gene: TRBV29-1; CDR3aa: CSVGAGNNEQFF
j_gene: TRBJ1-2; d_gene: TRBD1; abundance: few; v_gene: TRBV3-1; CDR3aa: CASSLTPRGDSLFYGYTF
j_gene: TRBJ1-4; d_gene: TRBD1; abundance: once; v_gene: TRBV6-1; CDR3aa: CASSRDSVATNEELFF
j_gene: TRBJ2-1; d_gene: TRBD2; abundance: .; v_gene: TRBV7-3; CDR3aa: CASSSGLAGPNEQFF
j_gene: TRBJ1-1; d_gene: .; abundance: .; v_gene: TRBV18; CDR3aa: CASSPTGLGMNTEAFF
j_gene: .; d_gene: TRBD2; abundance: .; v_gene: TRBV5-1; CDR3aa: CASSPDATGGLLETQYF
j_gene: TRBJ2-7; d_gene: TRBD1; abundance: .; v_gene: TRBV29-1; CDR3aa: CSVGTGERYEQYF
j_gene: .; d_gene: .; abundance: .; v_gene: TRBV6-2/TRBV6-3; CDR3aa: CAGTSSELGETQYF
j_gene: TRBJ2-3; d_gene: TRBD2; abundance: .; v_gene: TRBV5-1; CDR3aa: CASSKRGPTDTQYF
j_gene: TRBJ2-3; d_gene: .; abundance: few; v_gene: TRBV7-9; CDR3aa: CASSPGLAPTDTQYF
j_gene: TRBJ2-6; d_gene: .; abundance: .; v_gene: TRBV5-1; CDR3aa: CASSFTGPPGHRTGANVLTF
j_gene: TRBJ1-5; d_gene: .; abundance: few; v_gene: TRBV6-6; CDR3aa: CASTRDGNSNQPQHF
j_gene: TRBJ2-7; d_gene: .; abundance: .; v_gene: TRBV20-1; CDR3aa: CSASQRVSSYEQYF
j_gene: TRBJ1-1; d_gene: .; abundance: .; v_gene: TRBV21-1; CDR3aa: CASSPPDREVTEAFF
j_gene: TRBJ2-3; d_gene: .; abundance: many; v_gene: TRBV6-1; CDR3aa: CASRGADTQYF
j_gene: TRBJ2-5; d_gene: TRBD2; abundance: .; v_gene: TRBV5-6; CDR3aa: CASSSPSGREEQETQYF
j_gene: TRBJ1-1; d_gene: .; abundance: .; v_gene: TRBV4-1; CDR3aa: CASSHRRVNTEAFF
j_gene: TRBJ2-7; d_gene: TRBD2; abundance: .; v_gene: TRBV18; CDR3aa: CASSPGLARGEQYF
j_gene: .; d_gene: .; abundance: .; v_gene: TRBV27; CDR3aa: CASEGTLSLEQYF
j_gene: TRBJ1-4; d_gene: TRBD1; abundance: few; v_gene: TRBV9; CDR3aa: CASSADRGYEKLFF
j_gene: TRBJ1-6; d_gene: .; abundance: .; v_gene: TRBV4-2; CDR3aa: CASSQVAGENNSPLHF